Each of the 9 T cell receptor beta chains below was sequenced from the same sample in a study of blood T cell repertoires in COVID-19. The protocol was immunoSEQ multiplex PCR, while the TCRdb copy is restricted to in-frame clones and leaves out a portion. The top ten hold 8% to 10% of the sample, which has more than 70,000 clones, 89% seen once. Sequencing was carried out using peripheral blood. Every receptor here comes from a man aged 50 or older with acute or convalescent COVID-19.

The rearrangement links TRBV29-1 to TRBJ2-3; 7 nucleotides align to TRBD2. Germline V gene data show CDR1 as SQVTM and CDR2 as ANQGSEA. Trimming removed 4 bases from V and 4 bases from J; junction bases left unmatched: 5. The CDR3 length is 13 residues. The CDR3 DNA sequence: TGCAGCGTTGGGAGCGGGGAGTCAGATACGCAGTATTTT. Amino acids: CSVGSGESDTQYF.

The rearrangement links TRBV3-1 (or the pseudogene TRBV3-2) to TRBJ2-1; D is undetermined. Germline-derived CDR1 and CDR2 are LGHDT and YNNKEL (reference sequence). With 1 base removed from V and 0 bases from J, the gap between germline ends came to 7 bases. The CDR3 has 15 residues. The CDR3 coding sequence is TGTGCCAGCAGCCAAGTTCGTTCCTCCTACAATGAGCAGTTCTTC. This translates into CASSQVRSSYNEQFF.

The chain recombines TRBV5-1 with TRBJ2-1; 8 bases agree with TRBD2. The CDR3 contains 12 residues. The germline CDR1 and CDR2 sequences are SGHRS and YFSETQ. Germline trimming cut 7 bases from V and 7 bases from J; bases unmatched to any gene: 4. DNA of the CDR3: TGCGCCAGCGGTAGCGGGGCAAATGAGCAGTTCTTC. Translation: CASGSGANEQFF.

Of note for this clone: The junction and the germline gene differ at one end; a read error may be behind it. This chain connects TRBV5-4 to TRBJ2-2; 14 nucleotides align to TRBD2. Germline assignment: CDR1 SGHNT and CDR2 YYREEE (reference sequence). CDR3 size: 16 residues. The CDR3, as DNA: TGTGCCAGCAGCCAGGGACTAGCGGGGGTCCACCGGGGAGCTGTTTTT. Translated: CASSQGLAGVHRGAVF.

V usage is TRBV10-2 and J usage is TRBJ1-1; possible D gene TRBD1, 6 bases. The V gene lost 2 bases and the J gene lost 1 base, with 11 bases spanning the gap. The germline V gene encodes CDR1 WSHSY and CDR2 SAAADI. This CDR3 has 15 amino acids. CDR3 in amino acids: CASSEATTGNTEAFF. The CDR3 DNA sequence: TGCGCCAGCAGTGAGGCGACGACAGGGAACACTGAAGCTTTCTTT.

The gene calls are TRBV28 and TRBJ1-1; D not resolved. There are 12 residues in the CDR3. Trimming left V 10 bases short and J 7 bases short, with 16 bases between. In germline, CDR1 is MDHEN, CDR2 SYDVKM. CDR3 protein: CATSRGMGEAFF. Here the CDR3 DNA reads TGTGCCACCTCCAGAGGAATGGGTGAAGCTTTCTTT.

This clone was counted between two and nine times. V is TRBV13 and J is TRBJ2-7, with D maybe TRBD2 (6 bases). Germline V CDR1 and CDR2: PRHDT, FYEKMQ (reference sequence). Trimming took 5 bases from V and 0 from J, leaving 14 bases between them. The CDR3 consists of 15 residues. The CDR3 DNA reads as TGTGCCAGCAGCACCCGCGGGACGGGCTCCTACGAGCAGTACTTC. Translating gives CASSTRGTGSYEQYF. The whole variable domain, remainder taken from reference TRBV13 and TRBJ2-7, is AAGVIQSPRHLIKEKRETATLKCYPIPRHDTVYWYQQGPGQDPQFLISFYEKMQSDKGSIPDRFSAQQFSDYHSELNMSSLELGDSALYFCASSTRGTGSYEQYFGPGTRLTVT.

The V call is TRBV27, the J call TRBJ1-1, with 9 bases aligning to TRBD1. The junction had 7 bases not matched to a gene; V was cut back by 5 bases and J by 6 bases. The CDR3 sequence is 14 residues long. Germline assignment: CDR1 MNHEY and CDR2 SMNVEV (reference sequence). DNA of the CDR3: TGTGCCAGCAGTAACCCGGGACAGGGCCCTGAAGCTTTCTTT. This encodes CASSNPGQGPEAFF.

This rearrangement joins TRBV15 to TRBJ2-3; tentative D call: TRBD2 (5 bases). V was clipped by 0 bases and J by 6 bases, with 10 bases between them. The CDR3 sequence is 14 residues long. Germline V gives CDR1 LNHNV, CDR2 YYDKDF (reference sequence). CDR3 amino acids: CATSRDAGADTQYF. The CDR3 DNA reads as TGTGCCACCAGCAGAGACGCGGGCGCGGATACGCAGTATTTT.